The 9 T cell receptor beta chains listed next were all sequenced from one sample in a study of patients and donors after allogeneic stem cell transplantation. One entry per CDR3 protein, called by TCRdb with MiXCR from the RT-PCR reads. The profile shows about 960,000 distinct CDR3 sequences, 15% to 20% of them singletons. Sequenced: blood, either unsorted or a sorted T cell fraction (not recorded which). The receptor set was obtained from a human donor who was either an allogeneic HSCT recipient or a stem cell or donor lymphocyte infusion donor (not recorded which). It is not recorded whose cells these are; they may come from a transplant donor.

The chain is built from TRBV7-2 and TRBJ2-5; 13 nucleotides match TRBD2. Germline V gene data show CDR1 as SGHTA and CDR2 as FQGNSA. V lost 1 base to trimming and J lost 5 bases; unmatched junction nucleotides: 4. The CDR3 has 16 residues. The CDR3 is CASSLVGTSGMETQYF. In DNA, the CDR3 is TGTGCCAGCAGCTTAGTGGGGACTAGCGGGATGGAGACCCAGTACTTC.

The chain joins TRBV5-6 to TRBJ1-6; D gene uncertain. Germline CDR1 and CDR2: SGHDT and YYEEEE. The CDR3 runs 14 residues. V gave up 0 bases and J gave up 5 bases, with 6 bases separating them. The CDR3 protein is CASSLGHDNSPLHF. The CDR3 DNA follows: TGTGCCAGCAGCTTGGGACATGATAATTCACCCCTCCACTTT.

A few counts support this clonotype. The chain uses TRBV12-3 or TRBV12-4 and TRBJ1-4; D unresolved. Trimming shortened V by 4 bases and J by 8 bases, and 14 bases separated the two germline ends. The CDR3 sequence is 14 residues long. DNA of the CDR3: TGTGCCAGCAGTTCCCGGGAGTTGGAGGAAAAACTGTTTTTT. Residues: CASSSRELEEKLFF.

This clonotype has just a few counts. J is TRBJ2-2 and V is TRBV12-3 or TRBV12-4; 8 bases are shared with TRBD2. V trimming: 5 bases; J trimming: 5 bases; junction bases outside the gene matches: 13. The CDR3 spans 17 residues. CDR3 loop: CASSVIRLARWTGELFF. Written as DNA, the CDR3 is TGTGCCAGCAGTGTTATTAGACTAGCGAGGTGGACCGGGGAGCTGTTTTTT.

This sequence joins TRBV6-1 and TRBJ2-1; 11 bases map to TRBD2. This CDR3 comprises 16 residues. Losses at the gene ends were 5 bases for V and 6 bases for J; bases not matched to a gene: 9. Germline CDR1 is MNHNS and CDR2 is SASEGT. In DNA, the CDR3 is TGTGCCAGCAGTCTAGCGGGGGGCAGTTTCGCCAATGAGCAGTTCTTC. Amino acids: CASSLAGGSFANEQFF.

This clonotype was counted between two and nine times. The rearrangement links TRBV12-3 or TRBV12-4 to TRBJ1-2; D perhaps matches TRBD1 (6 bases). Trimming pared 5 bases from V and 5 bases from J, leaving 12 bases between. This CDR3 comprises 13 residues. The CDR3 coding sequence is TGTGCCAGCAGTATCAGGGGTTGGTATGGCTACACCTTC. This sequence encodes CASSIRGWYGYTF.

The V and J genes are TRBV7-9 and TRBJ2-7; D may be TRBD2 (6 bases). The germline CDR1 and CDR2 sequences are SEHNR and FQNEAQ (reference sequence). Trimming removed 7 bases at V and 5 bases at J, with 12 bases between. The CDR3 totals 12 residues. DNA of the CDR3: TGTGCCAGCACCATGGGAGGTAACGAGCAGTACTTC. It codes for CASTMGGNEQYF.

The chain uses TRBV24-1 and TRBJ2-6; 11 bases match TRBD1. Germline CDR1 KGHDR, CDR2 SFDVKD. V was clipped by 3 bases and J by 4 bases; unmatched bases: 7. CDR3 length: 18 residues. The CDR3 DNA follows: TGTGCCACCAGTGATACGGACAGGGGGCTTGCCGGGGCCAACGTCCTGACTTTC. Amino acids: CATSDTDRGLAGANVLTF.

In this sample, this clonotype turned up a few times. J is TRBJ1-4 and V is TRBV6-1, with a tentative D call TRBD1 (6 bases). Between the trimmed V and J ends, which lost 8 bases and 7 bases, there was a span of 14 bases. CDR1 and CDR2 from the germline V gene are MNHNS and SASEGT. CDR3 length: 13 amino acids. CDR3: CASGGFPGEKLFF. The CDR3 region has the DNA TGTGCCAGCGGGGGCTTTCCGGGTGAAAAACTGTTTTTT.